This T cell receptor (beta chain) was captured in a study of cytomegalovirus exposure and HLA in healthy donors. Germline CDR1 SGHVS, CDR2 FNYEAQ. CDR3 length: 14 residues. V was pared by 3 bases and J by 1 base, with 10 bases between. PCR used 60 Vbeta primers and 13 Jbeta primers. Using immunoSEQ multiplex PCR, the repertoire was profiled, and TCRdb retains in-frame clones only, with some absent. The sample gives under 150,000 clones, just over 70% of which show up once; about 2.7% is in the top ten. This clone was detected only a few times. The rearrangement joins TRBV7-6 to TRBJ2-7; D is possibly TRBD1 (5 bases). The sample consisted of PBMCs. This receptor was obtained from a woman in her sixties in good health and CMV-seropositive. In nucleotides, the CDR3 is TGTGCCAGCAGCTTTGACAGCCGTTCCTACGAGCAGTACTTC. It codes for CASSFDSRSYEQYF.